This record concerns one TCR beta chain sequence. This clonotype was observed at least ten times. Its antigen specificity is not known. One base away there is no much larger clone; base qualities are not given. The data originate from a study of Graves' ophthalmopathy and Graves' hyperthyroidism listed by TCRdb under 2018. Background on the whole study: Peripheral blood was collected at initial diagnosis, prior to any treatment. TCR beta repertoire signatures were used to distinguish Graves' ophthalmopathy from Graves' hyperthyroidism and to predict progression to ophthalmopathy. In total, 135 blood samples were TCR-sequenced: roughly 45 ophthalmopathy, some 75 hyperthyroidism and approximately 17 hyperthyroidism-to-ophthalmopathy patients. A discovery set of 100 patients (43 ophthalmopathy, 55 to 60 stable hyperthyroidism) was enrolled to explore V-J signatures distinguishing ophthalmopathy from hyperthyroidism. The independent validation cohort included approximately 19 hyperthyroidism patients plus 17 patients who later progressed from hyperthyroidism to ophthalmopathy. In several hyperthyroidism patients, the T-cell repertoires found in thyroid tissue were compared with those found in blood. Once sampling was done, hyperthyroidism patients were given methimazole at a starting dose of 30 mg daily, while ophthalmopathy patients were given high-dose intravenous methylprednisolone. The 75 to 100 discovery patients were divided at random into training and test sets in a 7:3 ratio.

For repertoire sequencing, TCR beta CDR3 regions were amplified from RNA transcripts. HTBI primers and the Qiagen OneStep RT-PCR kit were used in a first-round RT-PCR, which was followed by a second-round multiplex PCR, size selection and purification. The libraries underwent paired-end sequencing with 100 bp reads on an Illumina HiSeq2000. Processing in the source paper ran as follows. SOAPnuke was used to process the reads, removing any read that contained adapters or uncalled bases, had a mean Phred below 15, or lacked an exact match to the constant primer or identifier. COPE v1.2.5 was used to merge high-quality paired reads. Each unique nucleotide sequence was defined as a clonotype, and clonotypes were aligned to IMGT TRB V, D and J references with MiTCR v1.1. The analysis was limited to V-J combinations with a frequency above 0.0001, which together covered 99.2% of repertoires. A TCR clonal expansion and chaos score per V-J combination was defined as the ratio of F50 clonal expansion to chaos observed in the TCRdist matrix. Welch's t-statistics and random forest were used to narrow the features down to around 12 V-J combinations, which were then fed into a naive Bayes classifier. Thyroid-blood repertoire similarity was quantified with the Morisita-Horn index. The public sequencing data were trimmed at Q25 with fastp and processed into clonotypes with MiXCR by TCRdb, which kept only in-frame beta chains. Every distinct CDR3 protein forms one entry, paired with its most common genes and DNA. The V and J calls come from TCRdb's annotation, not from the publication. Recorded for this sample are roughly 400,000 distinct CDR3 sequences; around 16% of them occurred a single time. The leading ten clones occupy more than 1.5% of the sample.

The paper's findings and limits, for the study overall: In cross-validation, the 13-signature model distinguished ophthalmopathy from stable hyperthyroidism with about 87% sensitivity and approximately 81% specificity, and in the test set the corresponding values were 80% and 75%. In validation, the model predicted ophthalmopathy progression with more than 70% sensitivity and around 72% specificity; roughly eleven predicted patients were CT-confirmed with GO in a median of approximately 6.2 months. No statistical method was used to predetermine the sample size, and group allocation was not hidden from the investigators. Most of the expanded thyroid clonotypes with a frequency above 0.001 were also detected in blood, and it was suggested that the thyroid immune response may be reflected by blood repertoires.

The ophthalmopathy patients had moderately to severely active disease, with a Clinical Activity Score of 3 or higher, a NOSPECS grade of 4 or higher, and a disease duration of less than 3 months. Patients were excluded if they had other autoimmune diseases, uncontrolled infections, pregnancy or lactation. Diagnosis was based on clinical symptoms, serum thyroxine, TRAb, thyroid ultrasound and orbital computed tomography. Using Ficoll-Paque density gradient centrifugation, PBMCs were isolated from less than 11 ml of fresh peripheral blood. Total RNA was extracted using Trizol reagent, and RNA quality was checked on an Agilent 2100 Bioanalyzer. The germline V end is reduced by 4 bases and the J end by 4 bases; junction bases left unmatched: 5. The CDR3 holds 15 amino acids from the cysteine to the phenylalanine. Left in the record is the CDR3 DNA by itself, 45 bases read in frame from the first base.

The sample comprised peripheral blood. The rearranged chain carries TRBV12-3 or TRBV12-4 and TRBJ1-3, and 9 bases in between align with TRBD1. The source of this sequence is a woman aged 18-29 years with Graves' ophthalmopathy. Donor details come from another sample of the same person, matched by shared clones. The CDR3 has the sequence CASSWDRATGNTIYF. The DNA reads TGTGCCAGCAGTTGGGACAGGGCGACGGGAAACACCATATATTTT.